This record concerns one T cell receptor beta chain sequence. Its target is not known. This sample was taken from a study of beta chain features in type 1 diabetes. About the study: Age and gender were similar between patients and healthy donors, as were cell yields.

Study-level points and caveats: Shorter TCRB CDR3s, moderately but significantly so, were found in Type 1 diabetes patients in all four CD4+ subsets. Compared to healthy donors, patients appeared to have naive, central memory and Treg TCRB repertoires that were more alike.

TCRB transcripts that were expressed got sequenced, as all of the isolated RNA had been reverse transcribed. A few million reads, on average, came from each naive, central memory and regulatory T cell sample. Sequencing was performed with immunoSEQ multiplex PCR; in TCRdb, only in-frame clones are kept and a portion is missing. The table shows 250,000 to 350,000 clones, with 14% to 15% occurring only once. The sequenced material came from naive CD4+ T cells from blood. The origin of this receptor is a man aged 18 to 29 with type 1 diabetes.

The CDR3 DNA follows: TGTGCCAGTGGTGAGACACTCCAAGAGACCCAGTACTTC. This codes for CASGETLQETQYF. The V gene is TRBV19, the J gene TRBJ2-5; no reliable D call. Between the trimmed V and J ends, which lost 8 bases and 1 base, there was a span of 11 bases. This CDR3 is 13 amino acids long. Germline V gene data show CDR1 as LNHDA and CDR2 as SQIVND (reference sequence).